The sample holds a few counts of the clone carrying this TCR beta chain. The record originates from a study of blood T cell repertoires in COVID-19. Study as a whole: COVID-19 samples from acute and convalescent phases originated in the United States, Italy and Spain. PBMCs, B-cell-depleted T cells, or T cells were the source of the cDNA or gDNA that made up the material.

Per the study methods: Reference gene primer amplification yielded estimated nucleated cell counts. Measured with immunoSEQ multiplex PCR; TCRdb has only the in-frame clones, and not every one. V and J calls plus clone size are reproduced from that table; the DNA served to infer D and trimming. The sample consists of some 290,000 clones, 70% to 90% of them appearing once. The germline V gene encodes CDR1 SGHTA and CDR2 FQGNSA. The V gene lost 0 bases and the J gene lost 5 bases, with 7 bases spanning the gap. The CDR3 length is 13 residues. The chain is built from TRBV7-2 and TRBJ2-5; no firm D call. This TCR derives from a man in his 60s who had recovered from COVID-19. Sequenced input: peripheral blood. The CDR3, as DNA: TGTGCCAGCAGCTTAGCAGTCCGGGAGACCCAGTACTTC. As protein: CASSLAVRETQYF.